One sample yielded the 10 T cell receptor beta chains listed below, sequenced in a study of T-cell memory formation after mild COVID-19. TCRdb redid the calling of the 5' RACE reads with MiXCR, one entry per CDR3 protein. The sample has around 450,000 distinct CDR3 sequences, roughly a quarter seen once. Sample: PBMCs or a T cell subset sorted from them (not recorded which). Source of these receptors: an adult woman who had mild COVID-19 (a few samples of this study predate the infection). Cell type and time point are not known.

The rearrangement uses TRBV5-5 and TRBJ2-3, with D hard to call. Germline V lookup: CDR1 SGHKS, CDR2 YYEKEE (reference sequence). V was shortened by 0 bases and J by 1 base, with 9 bases between the two germline ends. This CDR3 is built from 15 residues. The DNA for the CDR3 is TGTGCCAGCAGCTTGGGCTCCTCCGGCACAGATACGCAGTATTTT. Protein product: CASSLGSSGTDTQYF.

V usage is TRBV28 and J usage is TRBJ2-5; D not resolved. The CDR3 is 13 amino acids. Germline CDR1 MDHEN, CDR2 SYDVKM. Deletions cut 3 bases from V and 2 bases from J, with 7 bases between. CDR3 DNA: TGTGCCAGCAGTTTTTATAAGCAAGAGACCCAGTACTTC. Residues: CASSFYKQETQYF.

This clonotype was observed a handful of times. The chain is built from TRBV27 and TRBJ2-7; 8 nucleotides line up with TRBD1. The CDR3 runs 15 residues. The germline CDR1 and CDR2 sequences are MNHEY and SMNVEV (reference sequence). J gave up 12 bases and V 5 bases, and 18 bases lay outside the gene matches. CDR3 nucleotide sequence: TGTGCCAGCAGTGCGACCGGGACAGGCCCTCCTACGAGGTACTTC. It codes for CASSATGTGPPTRYF.

This clonotype has just a few counts. The J gene is TRBJ1-5, the V gene TRBV28; D gene uncertain. In germline, CDR1 is MDHEN, CDR2 SYDVKM. V lost 7 bases to trimming and J lost 1 base, with 5 bases between them. The CDR3 is 12 residues long. Written as DNA, the CDR3 is TGTGCCAGCAAGGACAGCAATCAGCCCCAGCATTTT. It translates to CASKDSNQPQHF.

This clonotype was found a few times. V usage is TRBV19 and J usage is TRBJ2-4, with TRBD2 as a possible D gene (5 bases). The CDR3 contains 14 residues. Trimming removed 5 bases at V and 8 bases at J, with 16 bases between. Per the germline V gene, CDR1 is LNHDA and CDR2 is SQIVND (reference sequence). The CDR3 reads CASSPLGVWDIQYF. The DNA of the CDR3 is TGTGCCAGTAGTCCCCTCGGGGTCTGGGACATTCAGTACTTC.

The rearrangement links TRBV7-9 to TRBJ2-7; the D gene is possibly TRBD2 (6 bases). Germline CDR1 SEHNR, CDR2 FQNEAQ (reference sequence). The V and J ends lost 5 bases and 0 bases respectively, with 14 bases between them. The CDR3 loop spans 15 amino acids. The CDR3 nucleotides are TGTGCCAGCAGCCCTTGGGGACTCGGCTCCTACGAGCAGTACTTC. Protein product: CASSPWGLGSYEQYF.

This clonotype appeared a few times. This chain links TRBV6-2 or TRBV6-3 with TRBJ2-7, with TRBD1 matching 9 bases. CDR1 is MNHEY, CDR2 SVGEGT, per germline. V shed 2 bases, J shed 7 bases, and the junction held 6 bases outside the gene matches. The CDR3 is 14 amino acids. In DNA, the CDR3 is TGTGCCAGCAGTTACGGGACAGGGCCAAGGGAGCAGTACTTC. Residues: CASSYGTGPREQYF.

The count of this clonotype is one. The V and J genes are TRBV7-2 and TRBJ2-7; 8 nucleotides match TRBD2. V dropped 4 bases and J dropped 6; count of bases not matched to a gene: 5. This CDR3 comprises 13 residues. The V gene's germline CDR1 is SGHTA and CDR2 FQGNSA. CDR3 nucleotide sequence: TGTGCCAGCAGCTCAAGCGGGAGACCCGAGCAGTACTTC. Protein: CASSSSGRPEQYF.

The chain couples TRBV5-1 to TRBJ2-2; the D gene is possibly TRBD1 (6 bases). Germline V gene data show CDR1 as SGHRS and CDR2 as YFSETQ. The V gene lost 0 bases and the J gene lost 0 bases, with 9 bases spanning the gap. The CDR3 spans 16 residues. Here the CDR3 DNA reads TGCGCCAGCAGCTTGGTACAGGGCACGAACACCGGGGAGCTGTTTTTT. Translation gives CASSLVQGTNTGELFF.

The rearrangement joins TRBV7-6 to TRBJ1-6; D unresolved. CDR3 length equals 16 residues. Trimming shortened V by 1 base and J by 0 bases, and 7 bases separated the two germline ends. Germline V lookup: CDR1 SGHVS, CDR2 FNYEAQ. The CDR3 loop reads CASSLELSSYNSPLHF. The CDR3 bases are TGTGCCAGCAGCTTAGAGTTGAGCTCCTATAATTCACCCCTCCACTTT.